One sample yielded the 28 T cell receptor beta chains listed below, sequenced in a study of blood T cell repertoires in COVID-19. Method: immunoSEQ multiplex PCR; TCRdb's copy keeps in-frame clones and lacks some. Among around 250,000 clones listed, roughly 85% were seen once. The sample was peripheral blood. The receptors derive from a man aged 45-60 years with active or convalescent COVID-19.

This chain uses TRBV5-6 with TRBJ2-7, with TRBD2 matching 9 bases. The CDR3 spans 15 residues. After removal of 0 bases from V and 2 bases from J, the junction contained 3 bases not matched to a gene. Per germline, CDR1 SGHDT and CDR2 YYEEEE. The CDR3 reads CASSLALAGTYEQYF. The CDR3 DNA reads TGTGCCAGCAGCTTGGCCCTAGCGGGGACCTACGAGCAGTACTTC.

The chain has TRBV7-3 and TRBJ2-1; 12 bases align to TRBD2. V was pared by 10 bases and J by 6 bases, with 7 bases of the junction left unmatched. The CDR3 totals 14 residues. Germline loops: CDR1 SGHTA, CDR2 FQGTGA. The CDR3 nucleotides read TGTGCCACCGCGACTAGCGGGAGATCCAATGAGCAGTTCTTC. This gives the protein CATATSGRSNEQFF.

The V and J genes are TRBV5-1 and TRBJ1-2, with D unclear. Germline loops: CDR1 SGHRS, CDR2 YFSETQ. The CDR3 length is 14 residues. Trimming cost V 5 bases and J 0 bases, with 11 bases left between them. The CDR3 region is CASSEGGANYGYTF. CDR3 sequence (DNA): TGCGCCAGCAGTGAGGGCGGAGCTAACTATGGCTACACCTTC.

The V gene is TRBV15, the J gene TRBJ1-4; D is unresolved. V dropped 8 bases and J dropped 7 bases, with 20 bases sitting between them. The CDR3 extends over 15 amino acids. CDR1 is LNHNV, CDR2 YYDKDF, per germline (reference sequence). CDR3 nucleotide sequence: TGTGCCACCTCGAGGGTAAGGGAGTTTGGTGAAAAACTGTTTTTT. Protein product: CATSRVREFGEKLFF.

The chain employs TRBV5-6 and TRBJ1-5; D is ambiguous. The CDR3 is 15 residues long. Per germline, CDR1 SGHDT and CDR2 YYEEEE. With 2 bases removed from V and 2 bases from J, the gap between germline ends came to 11 bases. CDR3 in DNA: TGTGCCAGCAGCTTAGTCCGGCAGGGCAATCAGCCCCAGCATTTT. Protein sequence: CASSLVRQGNQPQHF.

This chain uses TRBV24-1 with TRBJ2-1; D gene unclear. Germline V gives CDR1 KGHDR, CDR2 SFDVKD. CDR3 length: 13 residues. The V end was cut by 2 bases, the J end by 3 bases, with 4 bases between. The DNA of the CDR3 is TGTGCCACCAGTGATTCCGTCTACAATGAGCAGTTCTTC. It is translated as CATSDSVYNEQFF.

V gene TRBV18 combines with J gene TRBJ1-1; 7 nucleotides match TRBD1. Germline trimming cut 1 base from V and 0 bases from J; bases unmatched to any gene: 5. Germline assignment: CDR1 KGHSH and CDR2 LQKENI. The CDR3 runs 16 residues. CDR3 sequence: CASSPQGAGMNTEAFF. CDR3 bases: TGTGCCAGCTCACCACAGGGGGCAGGAATGAACACTGAAGCTTTCTTT.

In this sample, this clone turned up a few times. J is TRBJ1-6 and V is TRBV3-1 (or the pseudogene TRBV3-2), with 9 bases matching TRBD1. There are 16 residues in the CDR3. CDR1 LGHDT and CDR2 YNNKEL come from the germline V gene (reference sequence). Losses at the gene ends were 0 bases for V and 10 bases for J; bases not matched to a gene: 7. The CDR3 DNA reads as TGTGCCAGCAGCCAAGATGGCGGGACAGGGTTGTCACCCCTCCACTTT. This codes for CASSQDGGTGLSPLHF.

This clone was detected many times. CDR3 loop: CASSRDRGPGTQYF. DNA of the CDR3: TGTGCCAGCAGCCGTGACAGAGGACCGGGTACGCAGTATTTT. V and J are TRBV2 and TRBJ2-3; maybe TRBD1 (5 bases). The V and J ends lost 6 bases and 8 bases respectively, with 18 bases between them. Germline V gene lookup returns CDR1 SNHLY and CDR2 FYNNEI. This CDR3 comprises 14 residues.

The chain joins TRBV2 to TRBJ2-5, with TRBD2 matching over 7 bases. Trimming removed 6 bases from V and 2 bases from J; junction bases left unmatched: 6. Germline V gene lookup returns CDR1 SNHLY and CDR2 FYNNEI. The CDR3 loop spans 14 amino acids. CDR3 sequence reads: CASSPFGGQETQYF. The DNA of the CDR3 is TGTGCCAGCAGCCCCTTCGGGGGGCAAGAGACCCAGTACTTC. The whole variable domain, filled in from reference TRBV2 and TRBJ2-5, reads EPEVTQTPSHQVTQMGQEVILRCVPISNHLYFYWYRQILGQKVEFLVSFYNNEISEKSEIFDDQFSVERPDGSNFTLKIRSTKLEDSAMYFCASSPFGGQETQYFGPGTRLLVL.

This sequence joins TRBV7-3 and TRBJ2-5, with D uncertain. The CDR3 has 13 residues. Germline CDR1 is SGHTA and CDR2 is FQGTGA. V was pared by 5 bases and J by 0 bases, with 7 bases between. The CDR3 sequence is CASSPPDQETQYF. DNA of the CDR3: TGTGCCAGCAGCCCTCCAGACCAAGAGACCCAGTACTTC.

The V call is TRBV6-4, the J call TRBJ1-5; D gene unclear. There are 13 residues in the CDR3. V was trimmed by 4 bases and J by 6 bases, leaving 10 bases between them. Germline V lookup: CDR1 MRHNA, CDR2 SNTAGT. The CDR3 loop reads CASSVIEGQPQHF. DNA for the CDR3: TGTGCCAGCAGTGTTATCGAGGGTCAGCCCCAGCATTTT.

The genes are TRBV11-1 and TRBJ2-5; no firm D call. Germline lookup yields CDR1 SGHAT and CDR2 FQDESV (reference sequence). The CDR3 runs to 14 residues. The V gene lost 1 base and the J gene lost 1 base, with 7 bases spanning the gap. The CDR3 protein is CASSLDYFQETQYF. DNA for the CDR3: TGTGCCAGCAGCTTAGACTACTTCCAAGAGACCCAGTACTTC. The complete variable domain, with remaining parts taken from reference TRBV11-1 and TRBJ2-5, reads EAEVAQSPRYKITEKSQAVAFWCDPISGHATLYWYRQILGQGPELLVQFQDESVVDDSQLPKDRFSAERLKGVDSTLKIQPAELGDSAMYLCASSLDYFQETQYFGPGTRLLVL.

This chain joins TRBV4-1 and TRBJ2-4; TRBD2 matches 10 bases. Germline V gene lookup returns CDR1 MGHRA and CDR2 YSYEKL. J was trimmed by 4 bases and V by 4 bases; bases with no gene match: 7. CDR3 length: 16 residues. The CDR3 loop is CASSLSPGLAKNIQYF. DNA of the CDR3: TGCGCCAGCAGCCTTAGTCCGGGACTAGCGAAAAACATTCAGTACTTC.

The rearrangement uses TRBV5-5 and TRBJ1-2; D might be TRBD1 (6 bases). In germline, CDR1 is SGHKS, CDR2 YYEKEE (reference sequence). The CDR3 runs 16 residues. Trimming pared 4 bases from V and 3 bases from J, leaving 19 bases between. The CDR3 region is CASSDLGGQGYYGYTF. The CDR3 DNA follows: TGTGCCAGCAGCGACCTTGGGGGACAAGGATACTATGGCTACACCTTC.

The sample holds a few counts of this clone. The chain links TRBV4-2 to TRBJ1-2; D uncertain. Germline CDR1 reads LGHNA; CDR2 reads YNFKEQ. CDR3 size: 17 residues. The germline V and J ends were trimmed by 1 base and 8 bases, with 23 bases remaining between them. For the CDR3, the DNA is TGTGCCAGCAGCCAAGGACCCGACCGACTACAAACGGCGGGCTACACCTTC. It translates to CASSQGPDRLQTAGYTF.

The chain carries TRBV6-1 and TRBJ2-3, with D uncertain. The CDR3 extends over 12 amino acids. Deletions cut 2 bases from V and 4 bases from J, with 4 bases between. Germline CDR1 MNHNS, CDR2 SASEGT. The CDR3 DNA follows: TGTGCCAGCAGTGAACACTCAGATACGCAGTATTTT. It specifies CASSEHSDTQYF.

J is TRBJ1-1 and V is TRBV3-1 (or the pseudogene TRBV3-2), with D uncertain. Per germline, CDR1 LGHDT and CDR2 YNNKEL (reference sequence). This CDR3 contains 13 residues. V was trimmed by 2 bases and J by 5 bases, leaving 9 bases between them. CDR3 coding DNA: TGTGCCAGCAGCCAATTAAGGGAGACTGAAGCTTTCTTT. Its protein is CASSQLRETEAFF.

This chain joins TRBV21-1 and TRBJ2-2; TRBD1 reflects the table's D call only, with no check against the DNA. TRBV21-1 is a pseudogene. The CDR3 loop spans 20 amino acids. CDR3 in amino acids: CASSKGTSLHQGAVTGELFF. In DNA form, the CDR3 reads TGTGCCAGCAGCAAAGGGACTAGTTTGCACCAGGGGGCAGTAACTGGGGAGCTGTTTTTT.

The chain employs TRBV5-1 and TRBJ2-2, with D hard to call. CDR3 length equals 15 residues. Germline lookup yields CDR1 SGHRS and CDR2 YFSETQ. Trimming removed 1 base at V and 0 bases at J, with 7 bases between. The CDR3 coding sequence is TGCGCCAGCAGCTTGCCTAGTGCGAACACCGGGGAGCTGTTTTTT. It codes for CASSLPSANTGELFF.

The chain employs TRBV27 and TRBJ1-1, with D hard to call. Germline V lookup: CDR1 MNHEY, CDR2 SMNVEV (reference sequence). This CDR3 is built from 14 residues. V lost 1 base, J lost 5 bases, and 11 bases lay in between. This chain's CDR3 is CASSLWAGSTEAFF. The CDR3 DNA follows: TGTGCCAGCAGTTTATGGGCCGGGAGTACTGAAGCTTTCTTT.

The rearrangement uses TRBV4-2 and TRBJ2-3; a possible D gene is TRBD1 (5 bases). Germline loops: CDR1 LGHNA, CDR2 YNFKEQ. There are 14 residues in the CDR3. Trimming cost V 7 bases and J 5 bases, with 16 bases left between them. CDR3 in DNA: TGTGCCAGCAACCCCCTGGGGCATGAAGATACGCAGTATTTT. Translation: CASNPLGHEDTQYF.

The chain has TRBV4-1 and TRBJ2-1; 8 nucleotides agree with TRBD2. Germline V gene sequence: CDR1 MGHRA, CDR2 YSYEKL. Germline trimming cut 0 bases from V and 9 bases from J; bases unmatched to any gene: 13. There are 17 residues in the CDR3. The CDR3 nucleotides read TGCGCCAGCAGCCAAGATCAGACCGGGACCGCGGGAGGTGAGCAGTTCTTC. It translates to CASSQDQTGTAGGEQFF.

The chain carries TRBV5-4 and TRBJ2-1; 9 bases map to TRBD2. V gave up 0 bases and J gave up 9 bases; unmatched junction bases: 7. Germline V gene data show CDR1 as SGHNT and CDR2 as YYREEE (reference sequence). The CDR3 consists of 15 residues. CDR3 loop: CASSLVAGGGGEQFF. The CDR3 DNA follows: TGTGCCAGCAGCTTGGTGGCGGGAGGGGGTGGTGAGCAGTTCTTC. The whole variable domain, filled in from reference TRBV5-4 and TRBJ2-1, reads ETGVTQSPTHLIKTRGQQVTLRCSSQSGHNTVSWYQQALGQGPQFIFQYYREEENGRGNFPPRFSGLQFPNYSSELNVNALELDDSALYLCASSLVAGGGGEQFFGPGTRLTVL.

This chain joins TRBV29-1 and TRBJ1-1, with a weak D call TRBD1 (5 bases). Trimming stripped 4 bases from V and 7 bases from J, with 10 bases between. The CDR3 is 11 amino acids. From germline, CDR1 is SQVTM and CDR2 ANQGSEA. The chain's CDR3 is CSVVGVVEAFF. The CDR3 DNA sequence: TGCAGCGTTGTAGGGGTGGTTGAAGCTTTCTTT.

The chain employs TRBV4-2 and TRBJ2-3; possible D gene TRBD2, 5 bases. CDR3 size: 14 residues. V was clipped by 1 base and J by 8 bases, with 13 bases between them. Germline V gene lookup returns CDR1 LGHNA and CDR2 YNFKEQ. CDR3 sequence reads: CASSQVTAAPTQYF. CDR3 DNA sequence: TGTGCCAGCAGCCAAGTCACAGCGGCACCTACGCAGTATTTT.

The V call is TRBV5-5, the J call TRBJ1-2; D might be TRBD1 (5 bases). Germline V CDR1 and CDR2: SGHKS, YYEKEE (reference sequence). V was shortened by 4 bases and J by 8 bases, with 15 bases between the two germline ends. The CDR3 is made up of 13 amino acids. The CDR3 DNA sequence: TGTGCCAGCAGCCGAAGTTCAGGGTTAGGCTACACCTTC. As protein: CASSRSSGLGYTF.

The rearrangement links TRBV6-2 or TRBV6-3 to TRBJ1-2; 7 bases match TRBD1. Trimming cost V 2 bases and J 11 bases; bases outside gene matches: 14. Looked up from germline, CDR1 is MNHEY and CDR2 is SVGEGT. This CDR3 has 15 residues. In DNA, the CDR3 is TGTGCCAGCAGTTACATAAGGACAGGCCAGCCCTCTTACACCTTC. As protein: CASSYIRTGQPSYTF.